This T cell receptor beta chain stems from a study of cytomegalovirus exposure and HLA in healthy donors. The study, taken as a whole, reports: In a later analysis, an Asian-associated ancestry cluster reportedly showed fewer N-insertions than the approximately 640-donor mean. It was taken for granted in presence/absence analyses that sequencing depth across donors was roughly uniform. Associated with HLA alleles at 0.05 false discovery rate in a later analysis were 16,951 TCR beta sequences. Earlier results showed most TCR beta V segments being productive about 87% or about 30% of the time.

CDR1 is SGDLS and CDR2 is YYNGEE in the germline V gene. Trimming cost V 2 bases and J 3 bases; bases outside gene matches: 7. The CDR3 has 15 amino acids. The PCR had 60 Vbeta and 13 Jbeta primers. The method was immunoSEQ multiplex PCR; TCRdb's version includes in-frame clones alone and lacks a portion of them. The table has tens of thousands of clones, over 90% seen once. A note on this clone: Antigen specificity is unknown.

This TCR was sampled from a woman between 18 and 29 years old in good health and CMV-seronegative. Source material: PBMCs. This sequence joins TRBV9 and TRBJ2-7, with 8 bases aligning to TRBD2. The CDR3 protein is CASSVGTSFRYEQYF. In DNA form, the CDR3 reads TGTGCCAGCAGCGTCGGGACTAGTTTCCGCTACGAGCAGTACTTC. Variable domain in full (rest from reference TRBV9 and TRBJ2-7): DSGVTQTPKHLITATGQRVTLRCSPRSGDLSVYWYQQSLDQGLQFLIQYYNGEERAKGNILERFSAQQFPDLHSELNLSSLELGDSALYFCASSVGTSFRYEQYFGPGTRLTVT.